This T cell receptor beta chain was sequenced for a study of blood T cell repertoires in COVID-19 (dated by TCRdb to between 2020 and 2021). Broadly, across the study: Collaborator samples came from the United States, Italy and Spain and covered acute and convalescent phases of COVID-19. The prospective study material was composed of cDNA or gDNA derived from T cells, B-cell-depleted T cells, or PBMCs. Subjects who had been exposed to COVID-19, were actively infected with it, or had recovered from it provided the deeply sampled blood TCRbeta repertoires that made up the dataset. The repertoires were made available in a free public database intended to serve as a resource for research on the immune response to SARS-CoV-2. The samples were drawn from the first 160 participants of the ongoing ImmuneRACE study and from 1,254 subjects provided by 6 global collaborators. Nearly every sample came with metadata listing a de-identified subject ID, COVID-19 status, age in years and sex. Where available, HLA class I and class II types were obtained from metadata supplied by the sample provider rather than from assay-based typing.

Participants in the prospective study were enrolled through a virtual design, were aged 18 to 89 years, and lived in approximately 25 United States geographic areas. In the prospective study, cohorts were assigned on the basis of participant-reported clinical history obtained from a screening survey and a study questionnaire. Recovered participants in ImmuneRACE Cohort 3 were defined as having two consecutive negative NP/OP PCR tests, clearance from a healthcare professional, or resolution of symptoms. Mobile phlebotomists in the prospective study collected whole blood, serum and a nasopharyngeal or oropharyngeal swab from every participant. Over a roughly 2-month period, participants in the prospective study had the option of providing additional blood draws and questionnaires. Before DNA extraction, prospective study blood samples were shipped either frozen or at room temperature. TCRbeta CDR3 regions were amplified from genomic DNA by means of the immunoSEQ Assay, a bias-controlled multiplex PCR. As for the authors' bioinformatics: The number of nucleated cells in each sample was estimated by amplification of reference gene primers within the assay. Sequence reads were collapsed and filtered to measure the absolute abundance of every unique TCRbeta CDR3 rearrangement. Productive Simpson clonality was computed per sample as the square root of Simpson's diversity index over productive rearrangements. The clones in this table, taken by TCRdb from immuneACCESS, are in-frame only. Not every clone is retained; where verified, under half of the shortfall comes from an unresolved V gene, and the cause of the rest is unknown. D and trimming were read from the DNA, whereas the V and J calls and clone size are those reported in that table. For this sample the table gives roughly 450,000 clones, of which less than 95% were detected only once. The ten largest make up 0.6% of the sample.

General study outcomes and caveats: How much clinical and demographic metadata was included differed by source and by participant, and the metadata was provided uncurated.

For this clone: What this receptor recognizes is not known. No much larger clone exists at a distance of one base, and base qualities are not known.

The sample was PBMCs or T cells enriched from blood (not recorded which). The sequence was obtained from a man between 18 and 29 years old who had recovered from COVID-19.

The nucleotides are TGTGCCAGCAGCGGGGGACTAGTCGGGTACAATGAGCAGTTCTTC. It specifies CASSGGLVGYNEQFF. The chain was built from TRBV5-4 and TRBJ2-1, with TRBD2 identical over 8 junction bases. At the junction V is shortened by 4 bases and J by 4 bases; bases outside the gene matches: 7. From a lookup of the germline V gene (reference sequence), CDR1 and CDR2 are SGHNT and YYREEE. The CDR3 goes from the cysteine to the phenylalanine over 15 residues. Just the 45-base CDR3 DNA is kept, in frame starting at base 1.